This is a list of T cell receptor beta chains from one sample in a study of blood T cell repertoires in COVID-19. Measured with immunoSEQ multiplex PCR; TCRdb has only the in-frame clones, and not every one. The sample carries about 97,000 clones, around 73% recorded once. Sample: peripheral blood. The receptors originated from a man aged 55 to 70 with active or convalescent COVID-19. Each CDR3 is given with its conserved first and last residue. Fields, in order: clone size, V gene, J gene, D gene, CDR3 protein, CDR3 DNA. A D gene is named only where the DNA matches it firmly. The size of a clone is reported for some rows only, either as once, few or many, or as a class for expanded clones.

>.|TRBV6-1|TRBJ1-2|.
CASSELSQGLGYTF
TGTGCCAGCAGTGAATTGTCGCAAGGACTAGGCTACACCTTC
>.|TRBV6-5|TRBJ2-3|.
CASSYEEGDTQYF
TGTGCCAGCAGTTACGAGGAAGGAGATACGCAGTATTTT
>once|TRBV7-2|TRBJ1-1|.
CASSRNRAEAFF
TGTGCCAGCAGCCGTAACAGGGCTGAAGCTTTCTTT
>.|TRBV6-5|TRBJ1-3|.
CASSYSTALGNTIYF
TGTGCCAGCAGTTACTCGACAGCCCTTGGAAACACCATATATTTT
>.|TRBV24-1|TRBJ2-2|TRBD1
CATSDPGQANTGELFF
TGTGCCACCAGTGACCCTGGACAGGCCAACACCGGGGAGCTGTTTTTT
>.|TRBV14|TRBJ2-2|.
CASRGLAMPGELFF
TGTGCCAGCAGGGGCCTAGCAATGCCCGGGGAGCTGTTTTTT
>.|TRBV18|TRBJ1-1|.
CASSAGAGNTEAFF
TGTGCCAGCTCAGCGGGTGCGGGGAACACTGAAGCTTTCTTT
>.|TRBV12-5|TRBJ2-5|TRBD1
CASGPDRGETQYF
TGTGCTAGTGGCCCGGACAGGGGAGAGACCCAGTACTTC
>.|TRBV20-1|TRBJ1-3|TRBD1
CKGQAGNTIYF
TGCAAGGGACAGGCTGGAAACACCATATATTTT
>.|TRBV7-6|TRBJ2-1|.
CASSFLAGPQGGNNEQFF
TGTGCCAGCAGCTTCTTAGCGGGACCCCAGGGGGGGAACAATGAGCAGTTCTTC
>.|TRBV10-3|TRBJ1-5|.
CAISEGQNNQPQHF
TGTGCCATCAGTGAAGGACAGAACAATCAGCCCCAGCATTTT
>.|TRBV29-1|TRBJ2-2|.
CSARRDTGELFF
TGCAGCGCCCGGCGGGACACCGGGGAGCTGTTTTTT
>.|TRBV7-8|TRBJ2-2|.
CASSLGQGGGELFF
TGTGCCAGCAGCTTAGGTCAGGGCGGCGGGGAGCTGTTTTTT
>.|TRBV29-1|TRBJ2-3|TRBD2
CSVAGTSGMSTDTQYF
TGCAGCGTAGCCGGGACTAGCGGGATGAGCACAGATACGCAGTATTTT
>.|TRBV2|TRBJ1-5|.
CASSSQGLSQPQHF
TGTGCCAGCAGTTCTCAGGGCCTGAGTCAGCCCCAGCATTTT